One sample yielded the 9 T cell receptor beta chains listed below, sequenced in a study of blood T cell repertoires in COVID-19. Libraries were prepared by immunoSEQ multiplex PCR; TCRdb keeps only in-frame clonotypes and omits some of them. The sample has roughly 180,000 clones; 85% are singletons. Specimen: PBMCs or T cells enriched from blood (not recorded which). Every receptor here comes from a man aged 35-49 years who had recovered from COVID-19.

This clone was seen more than once but under ten times. The chain joins TRBV27 to TRBJ1-4, with TRBD1 matching over 9 bases. J was trimmed by 12 bases and V by 5 bases; bases with no gene match: 13. The CDR3 is 15 residues long. Looked up from germline, CDR1 is MNHEY and CDR2 is SMNVEV (reference sequence). The CDR3 DNA reads as TGTGCCAGCAGTACCTTCCGGGACAGGGAGAGGGAACTGTTTTTT. Translation gives CASSTFRDRERELFF.

The chain links TRBV28 to TRBJ1-3; tentatively, D is TRBD1 (6 bases). The CDR3 has 17 amino acids. The V end was cut by 7 bases, the J end by 2 bases, with 21 bases between. Germline CDR1 reads MDHEN; CDR2 reads SYDVKM. The CDR3 spells CASNTPGQLGAGNTIYF. The CDR3 DNA reads as TGTGCCAGCAACACTCCGGGACAACTCGGCGCTGGAAACACCATATATTTT. The full variable domain, with the rest looked up from reference TRBV28 and TRBJ1-3, is DVKVTQSSRYLVKRTGEKVFLECVQDMDHENMFWYRQDPGLGLRLIYFSYDVKMKEKGDIPEGYSVSREKKERFSLILESASTNQTSMYLCASNTPGQLGAGNTIYFGEGSWLTVV.

The CDR3 protein is CASSLNGASVSYEQYF. The CDR3 DNA follows: TGTGCCAGCAGTTTGAATGGAGCCAGCGTCTCCTACGAGCAGTACTTC. The V and J genes are TRBV27 and TRBJ2-7, with unresolved D. Per germline, CDR1 MNHEY and CDR2 SMNVEV (reference sequence). The V end lost 3 bases, the J end lost 0 bases, and 15 bases lay between the germline ends. This CDR3 has 16 residues.

This rearrangement joins TRBV2 to TRBJ2-1; possible D gene TRBD2, 5 bases. With 5 bases removed from V and 0 bases from J, the gap between germline ends came to 14 bases. This CDR3 spans 16 amino acids. Germline loops: CDR1 SNHLY, CDR2 FYNNEI. The CDR3 nucleotides are TGTGCCAGCAGTAAAAAGACGGGGAGCTCCTACAATGAGCAGTTCTTC. Translation gives CASSKKTGSSYNEQFF.

The chain joins TRBV7-3 to TRBJ1-1, with D possibly matching TRBD1 (5 bases). CDR1 is SGHTA and CDR2 is FQGTGA in the germline V gene. V lost 5 bases, J lost 1 base, and 11 bases lay in between. The CDR3 loop spans 14 amino acids. CDR3 sequence (DNA): TGTGCCAGCAGCACCACAGGCCAGAACACTGAAGCTTTCTTT. This gives the protein CASSTTGQNTEAFF.

The rearrangement joins TRBV27 to TRBJ1-1; D is possibly TRBD1 (6 bases). The CDR3 has 16 residues. V lost 6 bases and J lost 1, with 18 bases in between. The V gene's germline CDR1 is MNHEY and CDR2 SMNVEV (reference sequence). CDR3 protein: CASRESRGGGNTEAFF. The CDR3 nucleotides are TGTGCCAGCAGGGAATCGAGGGGGGGAGGGAACACTGAAGCTTTCTTT.

This clone came up a few times. The rearrangement joins TRBV18 to TRBJ2-7; the D gene is possibly TRBD2 (6 bases). Trimming stripped 3 bases from V and 2 bases from J, with 14 bases between. The germline gives CDR1 KGHSH, CDR2 LQKENI. The CDR3 loop spans 15 amino acids. CDR3: CASSPPGLTAYEQYF. CDR3 nucleotide sequence: TGTGCCAGCTCACCCCCGGGACTGACAGCCTACGAGCAGTACTTC.

The J gene is TRBJ1-5, the V gene TRBV28; no reliable D call. Per germline, CDR1 MDHEN and CDR2 SYDVKM. The CDR3 is 13 residues long. Trimming took off 10 bases at V and 0 bases at J, with 10 bases between the two ends. The CDR3 reads CAIQSSSNQPQHF. In DNA, the CDR3 is TGTGCCATTCAAAGTAGTAGCAATCAGCCCCAGCATTTT.

The rearrangement joins TRBV7-9 to TRBJ2-7; 8 bases fit TRBD1. The junction had 7 bases not matched to a gene; V was cut back by 4 bases and J by 5 bases. The CDR3 length is 14 residues. Germline loops: CDR1 SEHNR, CDR2 FQNEAQ (reference sequence). CDR3 region: CASSSQGAAHEQYF. CDR3 nucleotide sequence: TGTGCCAGCAGCTCGCAGGGGGCGGCCCACGAGCAGTACTTC.